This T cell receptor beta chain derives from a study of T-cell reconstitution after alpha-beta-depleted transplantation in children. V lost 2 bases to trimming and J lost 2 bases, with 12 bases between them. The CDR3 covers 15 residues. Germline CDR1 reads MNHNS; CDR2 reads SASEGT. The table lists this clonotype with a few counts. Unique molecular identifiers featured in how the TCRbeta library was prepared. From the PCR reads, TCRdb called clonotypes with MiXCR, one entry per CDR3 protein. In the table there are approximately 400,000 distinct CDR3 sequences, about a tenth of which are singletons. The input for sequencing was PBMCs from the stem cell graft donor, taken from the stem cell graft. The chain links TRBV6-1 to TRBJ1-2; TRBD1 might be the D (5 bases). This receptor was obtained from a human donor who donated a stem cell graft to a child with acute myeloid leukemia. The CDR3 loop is CASSEWFPGNYGYTF. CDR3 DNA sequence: TGTGCCAGCAGTGAATGGTTCCCAGGGAACTATGGCTACACCTTC.